Below, 12 T cell receptor beta chains from the same sample are listed, as sequenced in a study of lymphopenia after photon versus proton radiotherapy. Clones were read by immunoSEQ multiplex PCR, and TCRdb kept only the in-frame ones, dropping some. The table includes 60,000 to 75,000 clones, roughly nine tenths detected once. This specimen was peripheral blood, taken from a patient treated with proton-based radiotherapy. The receptors were gathered from a man older than 75 with esophageal cancer.

V usage is TRBV29-1 and J usage is TRBJ1-1, with D maybe TRBD1 (6 bases). This CDR3 contains 15 residues. The germline V and J ends were trimmed by 6 bases and 5 bases, with 22 bases remaining between them. The germline V gene encodes CDR1 SQVTM and CDR2 ANQGSEA. CDR3 residues: CSVVWGALSDTEAFF. As DNA, the CDR3 is TGCAGCGTAGTATGGGGGGCCCTCTCGGATACTGAAGCTTTCTTT.

The J gene is TRBJ2-1, the V gene TRBV5-1; 9 nucleotides line up with TRBD1. Trimming at V came to 3 bases and at J to 0 bases, leaving 10 bases not matched to a gene. Germline V gene sequence: CDR1 SGHRS, CDR2 YFSETQ. The CDR3 covers 18 residues. The CDR3 here is CASSWARTGAYSYNEQFF. The CDR3 region has the DNA TGCGCCAGCAGCTGGGCAAGGACAGGGGCTTACTCCTACAATGAGCAGTTCTTC.

This clone was seen just once. The chain links TRBV12-5 to TRBJ2-1, with 8 bases fitting TRBD1. CDR3 length equals 16 residues. In germline, CDR1 is LGHNT, CDR2 FRNRAP. With 5 bases clipped from V and 4 bases from J, the junction kept 10 bases outside the gene matches. The DNA for the CDR3 is TGTGCTAGTGGTCAGAGTGCAGGGGGCGCGTACAATGAGCAGTTCTTC. The encoded protein is CASGQSAGGAYNEQFF.

The V call is TRBV11-2, the J call TRBJ2-7, with D perhaps TRBD1 (5 bases). V dropped 5 bases and J dropped 8 bases, with 22 bases sitting between them. Germline V gene data show CDR1 as SGHAT and CDR2 as FQNNGV. The CDR3 loop spans 15 amino acids. CDR3 region: CASSPVPLPGSKQYF. The DNA for the CDR3 is TGTGCCAGCAGCCCCGTACCCCTTCCAGGGTCGAAGCAGTACTTC.

The chain carries TRBV7-2 and TRBJ2-5; 10 nucleotides line up with TRBD2. Germline CDR1 SGHTA, CDR2 FQGNSA. Trimming removed 4 bases from V and 5 bases from J; junction bases left unmatched: 4. The length of the CDR3 is 14 residues. CDR3: CASSSGLAVETQYF. The CDR3 bases are TGTGCCAGCAGCTCCGGACTAGCGGTTGAGACCCAGTACTTC.

The gene calls are TRBV9 and TRBJ1-4; the D is unclear. Germline V gene lookup returns CDR1 SGDLS and CDR2 YYNGEE. The ends were cut back, 7 bases at V and 0 bases at J, with 22 bases in the middle. The CDR3 sequence is 18 residues long. CDR3 nucleotides: TGTGCCAGCCAATGCTCCATTGCTACACCTCCAACTAATGAAAAACTGTTTTTT. Its translation is CASQCSIATPPTNEKLFF.

This sequence joins TRBV6-1 and TRBJ2-7; D is perhaps TRBD1 (5 bases). V lost 6 bases and J 6 bases, leaving 21 bases between the germline ends. The CDR3 totals 15 residues. CDR1 and CDR2 from the germline V gene are MNHNS and SASEGT. CDR3 bases: TGTGCCAGCAGGGTGGTTGGGCAGGGTATTAGCGAGCAGTACTTC. Translated, it gives CASRVVGQGISEQYF.

The chain has TRBV11-2 and TRBJ2-2, with 9 positions matching TRBD2. The CDR3 is made up of 18 amino acids. Germline CDR1 SGHAT, CDR2 FQNNGV. Trimming at V came to 5 bases and at J to 0 bases, leaving 10 bases not matched to a gene. The CDR3 DNA sequence: TGTGCCAGCAGCAAGACTAGCGGTTTGCTCGCGAACACCGGGGAGCTGTTTTTT. Residues: CASSKTSGLLANTGELFF.

The rearrangement links TRBV6-5 to TRBJ1-2; 11 nucleotides line up with TRBD1. Germline lookup yields CDR1 MNHEY and CDR2 SVGAGI. The CDR3 is 14 residues long. The J segment lost 4 bases and the V segment lost 5 bases, leaving 3 bases of the junction unmatched. This CDR3 is CASSPGTGGYGYTF. CDR3 sequence (DNA): TGTGCCAGCAGTCCGGGGACAGGGGGCTATGGCTACACCTTC.

The chain uses TRBV27 and TRBJ1-1; perhaps TRBD1 as D (5 bases). Germline-derived CDR1 and CDR2 are MNHEY and SMNVEV (reference sequence). The CDR3 spans 14 residues. Trimming pared 8 bases from V and 1 base from J, leaving 14 bases between. CDR3 protein: CASGPGRANTEAFF. In DNA form, the CDR3 reads TGTGCCAGCGGCCCGGGGCGGGCGAACACTGAAGCTTTCTTT.

J is TRBJ2-3 and V is TRBV6-5, with unresolved D. With 2 bases removed from V and 6 bases from J, the gap between germline ends came to 9 bases. Looked up from germline, CDR1 is MNHEY and CDR2 is SVGAGI. The length of the CDR3 is 13 residues. The CDR3 spells CASSYGRYDTQYF. CDR3 in DNA: TGTGCCAGCAGTTACGGTAGATATGATACGCAGTATTTT.

The J gene is TRBJ2-2, the V gene TRBV7-2, with TRBD1 identical over 11 bases. The CDR3 is made up of 16 amino acids. CDR1 is SGHTA and CDR2 is FQGNSA in the germline V gene. After removal of 5 bases from V and 7 bases from J, the junction contained 9 bases not matched to a gene. The CDR3 DNA reads as TGTGCCAGCAGCCCCAGAGCGGGACAGGGGGGCGGGGAGCTGTTTTTT. Translating gives CASSPRAGQGGGELFF. The full variable domain, completed using reference TRBV7-2 and TRBJ2-2, is GAGVSQSPSNKVTEKGKDVELRCDPISGHTALYWYRQSLGQGLEFLIYFQGNSAPDKSGLPSDRFSAERTGGSVSTLTIQRTQQEDSAVYLCASSPRAGQGGGELFFGEGSRLTVL.